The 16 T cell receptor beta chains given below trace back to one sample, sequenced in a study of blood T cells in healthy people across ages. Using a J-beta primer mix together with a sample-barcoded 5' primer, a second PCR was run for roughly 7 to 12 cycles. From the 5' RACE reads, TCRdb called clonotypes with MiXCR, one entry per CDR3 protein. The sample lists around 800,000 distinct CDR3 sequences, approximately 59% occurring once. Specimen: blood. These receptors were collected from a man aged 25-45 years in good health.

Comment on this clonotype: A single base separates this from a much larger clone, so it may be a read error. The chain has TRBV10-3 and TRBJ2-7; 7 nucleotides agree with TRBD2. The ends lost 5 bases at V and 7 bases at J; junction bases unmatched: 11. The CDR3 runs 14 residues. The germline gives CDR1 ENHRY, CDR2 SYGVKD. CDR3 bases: TGTGCCATCAGTTTTGAAGCGGGGAACAATGAGCAGTACTTC. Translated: CAISFEAGNNEQYF.

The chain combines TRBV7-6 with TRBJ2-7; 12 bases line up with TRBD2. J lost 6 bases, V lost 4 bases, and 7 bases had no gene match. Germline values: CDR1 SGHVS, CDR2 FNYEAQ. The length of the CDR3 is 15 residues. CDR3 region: CASSSRTSGEGEQYF. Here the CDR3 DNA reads TGTGCCAGCAGCTCTCGGACTAGCGGGGAAGGCGAGCAGTACTTC.

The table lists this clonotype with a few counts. The CDR3 loop is CASSLTGQRETQYF. CDR3 bases: TGTGCCAGCAGCTTAACCGGACAGAGAGAGACCCAGTACTTC. The genes are TRBV7-3 and TRBJ2-5, with a possible D match to TRBD1 (6 bases). Germline V gene data show CDR1 as SGHTA and CDR2 as FQGTGA. The CDR3 extends over 14 amino acids. Between the trimmed V and J ends, which lost 0 bases and 4 bases, there was a span of 9 bases.

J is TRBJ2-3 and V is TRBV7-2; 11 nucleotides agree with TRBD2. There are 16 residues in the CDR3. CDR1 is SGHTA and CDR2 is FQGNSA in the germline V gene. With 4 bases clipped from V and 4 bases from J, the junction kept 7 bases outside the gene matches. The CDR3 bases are TGTGCCAGCAGCTCTCTAGCGGGGGGCTATTCAGATACGCAGTATTTT. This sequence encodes CASSSLAGGYSDTQYF.

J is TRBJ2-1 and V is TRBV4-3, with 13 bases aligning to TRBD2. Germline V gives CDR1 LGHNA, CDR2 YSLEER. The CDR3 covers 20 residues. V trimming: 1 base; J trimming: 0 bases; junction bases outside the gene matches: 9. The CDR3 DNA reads TGCGCCAGCAGCCAAGTTGCGGGACTAGCGGGGCCCAGCTCCTACAATGAGCAGTTCTTC. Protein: CASSQVAGLAGPSSYNEQFF.

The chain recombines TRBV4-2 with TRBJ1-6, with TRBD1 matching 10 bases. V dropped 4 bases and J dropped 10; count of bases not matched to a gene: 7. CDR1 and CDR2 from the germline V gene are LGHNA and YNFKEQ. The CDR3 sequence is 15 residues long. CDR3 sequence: CASSPWDRGASPLHF. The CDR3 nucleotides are TGTGCCAGCAGCCCCTGGGACAGGGGAGCGTCACCCCTCCACTTT.

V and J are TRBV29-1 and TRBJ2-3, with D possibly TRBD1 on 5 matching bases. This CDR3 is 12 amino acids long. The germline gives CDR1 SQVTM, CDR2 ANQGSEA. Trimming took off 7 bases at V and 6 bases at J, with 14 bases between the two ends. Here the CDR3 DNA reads TGCAGCGCCCTTACCACAGGCGATACGCAGTATTTT. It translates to CSALTTGDTQYF.

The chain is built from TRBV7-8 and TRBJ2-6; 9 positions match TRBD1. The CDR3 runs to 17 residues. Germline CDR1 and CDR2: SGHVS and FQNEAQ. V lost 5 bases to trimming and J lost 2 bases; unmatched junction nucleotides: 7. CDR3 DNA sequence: TGTGCCAGCAGCGAGGACAGGGGAGTGGCTGGGGCCAACGTCCTGACTTTC. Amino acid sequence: CASSEDRGVAGANVLTF.

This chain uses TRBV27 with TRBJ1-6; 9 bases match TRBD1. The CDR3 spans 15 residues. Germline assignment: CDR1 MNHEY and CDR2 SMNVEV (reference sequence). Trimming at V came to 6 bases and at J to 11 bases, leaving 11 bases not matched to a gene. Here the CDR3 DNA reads TGTGCCAGCAGCCGGGGACAGGGAAGTAGGACACCCCTCCACTTT. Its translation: CASSRGQGSRTPLHF.

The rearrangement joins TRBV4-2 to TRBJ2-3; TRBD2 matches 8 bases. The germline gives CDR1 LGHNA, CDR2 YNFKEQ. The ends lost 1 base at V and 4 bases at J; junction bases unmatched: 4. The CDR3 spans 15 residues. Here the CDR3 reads CASSQGGLVPDTQYF. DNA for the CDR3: TGTGCCAGCAGCCAAGGGGGACTAGTGCCAGATACGCAGTATTTT.

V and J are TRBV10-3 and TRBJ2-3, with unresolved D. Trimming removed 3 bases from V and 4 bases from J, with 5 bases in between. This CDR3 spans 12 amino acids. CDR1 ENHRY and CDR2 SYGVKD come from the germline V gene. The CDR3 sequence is CAISDIPDTQYF. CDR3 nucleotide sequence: TGTGCCATCAGTGATATTCCAGATACGCAGTATTTT.

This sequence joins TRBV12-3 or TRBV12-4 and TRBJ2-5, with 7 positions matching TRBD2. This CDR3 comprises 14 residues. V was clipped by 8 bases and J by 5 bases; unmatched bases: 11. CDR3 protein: CASGRGPNGETQYF. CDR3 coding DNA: TGTGCCAGCGGGAGGGGACCCAACGGGGAGACCCAGTACTTC.

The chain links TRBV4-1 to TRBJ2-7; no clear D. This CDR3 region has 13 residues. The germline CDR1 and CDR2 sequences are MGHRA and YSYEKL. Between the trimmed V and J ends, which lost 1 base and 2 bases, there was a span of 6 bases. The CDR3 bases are TGCGCCAGCAGCCAAGTTTTGGCCTACGAGCAGTACTTC. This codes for CASSQVLAYEQYF.

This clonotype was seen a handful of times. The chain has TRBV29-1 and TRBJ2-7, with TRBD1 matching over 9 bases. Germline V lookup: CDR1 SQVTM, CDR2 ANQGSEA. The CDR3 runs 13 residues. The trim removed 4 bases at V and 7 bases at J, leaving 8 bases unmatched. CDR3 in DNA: TGCAGCGTTGGTCTGGACAGGGGAGGGGAGCAGTACTTC. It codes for CSVGLDRGGEQYF.

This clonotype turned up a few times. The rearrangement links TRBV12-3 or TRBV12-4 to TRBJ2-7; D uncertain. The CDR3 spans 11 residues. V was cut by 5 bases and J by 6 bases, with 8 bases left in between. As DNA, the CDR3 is TGTGCCAGCAGTAGGAGCTTCGAGCAGTACTTC. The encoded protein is CASSRSFEQYF.

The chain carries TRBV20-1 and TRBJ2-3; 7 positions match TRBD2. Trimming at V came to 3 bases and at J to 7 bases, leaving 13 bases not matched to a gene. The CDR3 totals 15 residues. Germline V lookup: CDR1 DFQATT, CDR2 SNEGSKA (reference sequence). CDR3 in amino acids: CSARDAGDAQNTQYF. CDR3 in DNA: TGCAGTGCTAGGGATGCGGGGGACGCACAAAATACGCAGTATTTT.